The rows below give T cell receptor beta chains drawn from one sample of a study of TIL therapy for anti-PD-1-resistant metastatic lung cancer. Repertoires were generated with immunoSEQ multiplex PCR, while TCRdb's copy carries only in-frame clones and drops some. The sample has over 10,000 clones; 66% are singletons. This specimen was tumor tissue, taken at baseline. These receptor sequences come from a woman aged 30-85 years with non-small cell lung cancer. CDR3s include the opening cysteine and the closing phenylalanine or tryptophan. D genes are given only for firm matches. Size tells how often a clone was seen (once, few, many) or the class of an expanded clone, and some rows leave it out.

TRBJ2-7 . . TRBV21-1 CASSRRDRAPYEQYF TGTGCCAGCAGCCGCCGGGACAGGGCCCCCTACGAGCAGTACTTC
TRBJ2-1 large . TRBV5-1 CASSLDGSRLHEQFF TGCGCCAGCAGCTTGGATGGGTCGAGACTACATGAGCAGTTCTTC
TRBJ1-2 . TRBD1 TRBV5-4 CASSGGGLGRGYTF TGTGCCAGCAGTGGAGGGGGCTTAGGGCGTGGCTACACCTTC
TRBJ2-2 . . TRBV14 CASSHPVGTMNTGELFF TGTGCCAGCAGCCACCCCGTCGGGACCATGAACACCGGGGAGCTGTTTTTT
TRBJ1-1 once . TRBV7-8 CASGRLRTEAFF TGTGCCAGCGGCAGGCTTCGTACTGAAGCTTTCTTT
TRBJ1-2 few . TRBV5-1 CASSPREGGGYTF TGCGCCAGCAGCCCACGTGAGGGGGGTGGCTACACCTTC
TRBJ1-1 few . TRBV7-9 CASSPSGANTEAFF TGTGCCAGCAGCCCGTCCGGGGCGAACACTGAAGCTTTCTTT
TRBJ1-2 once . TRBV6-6 CASRDPGYYGYTF TGTGCCAGCAGGGACCCAGGGTATTATGGCTACACCTTC
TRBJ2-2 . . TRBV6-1 CASTDLSGELFF TGTGCCAGCACCGACCTGTCCGGGGAGCTGTTTTTT
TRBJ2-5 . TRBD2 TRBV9 CASSAGWAGAPGTQYF TGTGCCAGCAGCGCCGGCTGGGCGGGAGCACCCGGGACCCAGTACTTC
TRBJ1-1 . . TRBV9 CASSARGSTEAFF TGTGCCAGCAGCGCGAGGGGTTCTACTGAAGCTTTCTTT
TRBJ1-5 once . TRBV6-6 CASSGTLNQPQHF TGTGCCAGCAGTGGGACCCTCAATCAGCCCCAGCATTTT
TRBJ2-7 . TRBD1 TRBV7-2 CASRFTGAYEQYF TGTGCCAGCAGGTTCACAGGGGCCTACGAGCAGTACTTC
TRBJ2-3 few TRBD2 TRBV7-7 CASSSGRREGDTQYF TGTGCCAGCAGTTCCGGACGGAGGGAGGGAGATACGCAGTATTTT
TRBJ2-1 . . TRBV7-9 CASSSQAGSVNEQFF TGTGCCAGCAGCTCACAGGCAGGGTCGGTCAATGAGCAGTTCTTC
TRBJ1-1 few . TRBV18 CASSPLNTEAFF TGTGCCAGCTCACCTCTGAACACTGAAGCTTTCTTT
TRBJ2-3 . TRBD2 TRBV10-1 CASSDSGGPTDTQYF TGCGCCAGCAGTGACTCGGGGGGGCCAACAGATACGCAGTATTTT
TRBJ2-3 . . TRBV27 CASSLKVRAVISDTQYF TGTGCCAGCAGTTTAAAGGTCAGAGCGGTGATTTCGGATACGCAGTATTTT
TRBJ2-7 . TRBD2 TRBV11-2 CASSSSGGAGEQYF TGTGCCAGCAGCTCTAGCGGGGGGGCCGGCGAGCAGTACTTC
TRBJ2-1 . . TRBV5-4 CASMDQSTYNEQFF TGTGCCAGCATGGACCAATCGACCTACAATGAGCAGTTCTTC
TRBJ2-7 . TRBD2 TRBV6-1 CASSGTSGSGSYEQYF TGTGCCAGCAGTGGGACTAGCGGGAGTGGATCCTACGAGCAGTACTTC
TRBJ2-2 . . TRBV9 CASRQGGTGELFF TGTGCCAGCAGACAGGGAGGCACCGGGGAGCTGTTTTTT
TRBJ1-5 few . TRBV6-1 CASSEAGGAGQPQHF TGTGCCAGCAGTGAAGCGGGGGGGGCTGGTCAGCCCCAGCATTTT
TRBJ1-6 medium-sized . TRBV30 CAWDRNSPLHF TGTGCCTGGGACAGGAATTCACCCCTCCACTTT
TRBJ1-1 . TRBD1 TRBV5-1 CASSLQGMNTEAFF TGCGCCAGCAGCTTACAGGGGATGAACACTGAAGCTTTCTTT
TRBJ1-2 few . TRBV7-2 CASSPDSSNYGYTF TGTGCCAGCAGCCCGGACAGTTCCAACTATGGCTACACCTTC
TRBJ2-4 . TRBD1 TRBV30 CAWTRQGGNIQYF TGTGCCTGGACGCGACAGGGGGGGAACATTCAGTACTTC
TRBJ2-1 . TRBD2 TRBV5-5 CASSSDSGDYNEQFF TGTGCCAGCAGCTCCGATAGCGGGGACTACAATGAGCAGTTCTTC
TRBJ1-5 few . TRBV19 CASSPARGVGNQPQHF TGTGCCAGTAGTCCGGCCCGGGGAGTGGGAAATCAGCCCCAGCATTTT
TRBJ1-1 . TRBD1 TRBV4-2 CASSQAGQGVWAEAFF TGTGCCAGCAGCCAAGCGGGACAGGGAGTATGGGCTGAAGCTTTCTTT
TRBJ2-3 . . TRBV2 CASSEFADTQYF TGTGCCAGCAGTGAATTCGCGGATACGCAGTATTTT
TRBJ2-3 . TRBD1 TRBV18 CASHGQGGTDTQYF TGTGCCAGCCACGGACAGGGAGGCACAGATACGCAGTATTTT
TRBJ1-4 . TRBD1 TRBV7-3 CASSPSGQPNEKLFF TGTGCCAGCAGCCCTTCGGGACAGCCTAATGAAAAACTGTTTTTT
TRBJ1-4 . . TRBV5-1 CASSFRLSSEKLFF TGCGCCAGCAGCTTCCGACTTTCGTCGGAAAAACTGTTTTTT
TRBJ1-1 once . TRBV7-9 CASSLSWLRNTEAFF TGTGCCAGCAGCTTAAGTTGGTTAAGGAACACTGAAGCTTTCTTT
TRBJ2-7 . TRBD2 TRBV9 CASSPWTSGIYEQYF TGTGCCAGCAGCCCATGGACTAGCGGCATTTACGAGCAGTACTTC
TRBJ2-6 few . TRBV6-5 CASTMVGANVLTF TGTGCCAGCACCATGGTGGGGGCCAACGTCCTGACTTTC
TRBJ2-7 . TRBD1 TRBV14 CASRSTGTGDYEQYF TGTGCCAGCAGATCAACCGGGACAGGGGATTACGAGCAGTACTTC
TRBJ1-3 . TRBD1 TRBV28 CASSPPTGGVSGNTIYF TGTGCCAGCAGTCCCCCGACAGGGGGCGTCTCTGGAAACACCATATATTTT
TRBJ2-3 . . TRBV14 CASSQGRHTDTQYF TGTGCCAGCAGCCAAGGCAGACACACAGATACGCAGTATTTT
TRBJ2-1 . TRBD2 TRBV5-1 CASSIGTSATYNEQFF TGCGCCAGCAGCATAGGGACTAGCGCAACCTACAATGAGCAGTTCTTC
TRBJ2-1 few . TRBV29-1 CSVGKGDEQFF TGCAGCGTTGGGAAGGGGGATGAGCAGTTCTTC
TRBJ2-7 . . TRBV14 CASSLQAAGLLQYF TGTGCCAGCAGCCTGCAGGCCGCGGGCTTATTGCAGTACTTC
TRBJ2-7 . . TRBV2 CASMGGYEQYF TGTGCCAGCATGGGGGGATACGAGCAGTACTTC
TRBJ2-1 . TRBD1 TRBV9 CASSASGTGQYNEQFF TGTGCCAGCAGCGCATCCGGGACAGGGCAATACAATGAGCAGTTCTTC
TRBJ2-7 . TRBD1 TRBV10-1 CASSDTGQGNYEQYF TGCGCCAGCAGTGACACCGGACAGGGGAACTACGAGCAGTACTTC
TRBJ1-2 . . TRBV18 CASSPEGGNGYTF TGTGCCAGCTCACCAGAGGGGGGGAATGGCTACACCTTC
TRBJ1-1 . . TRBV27 CASSLGSSGQPKGHKKAFF TGTGCCAGCAGTTTAGGCTCCTCGGGTCAGCCCAAGGGGCATAAGAAAGCTTTCTTT
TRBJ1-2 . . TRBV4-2 CASSQDPQLYGYTF TGTGCCAGCAGCCAAGATCCGCAGCTCTATGGCTACACCTTC
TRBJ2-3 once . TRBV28 CASSGQGKQYF TGTGCCAGCAGTGGGCAGGGAAAGCAGTATTTT
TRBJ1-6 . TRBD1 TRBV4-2 CASSPRTGDNSPLHF TGTGCCAGCAGCCCTCGGACAGGGGATAATTCACCCCTCCACTTT
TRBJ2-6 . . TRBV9 CASSAPTGANVLTF TGTGCCAGCAGCGCTCCGACTGGGGCCAACGTCCTGACTTTC
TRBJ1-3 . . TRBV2 CASYTSGNTIYF TGTGCCAGCTACACATCTGGAAACACCATATATTTT
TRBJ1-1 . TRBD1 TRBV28 CASSQLGQDTEAFF TGTGCCAGCAGTCAACTCGGACAGGACACTGAAGCTTTCTTT
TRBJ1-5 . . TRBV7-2 CASSSGQLDQPQHF TGTGCCAGCAGCTCAGGACAGCTTGATCAGCCCCAGCATTTT
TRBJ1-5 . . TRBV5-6 CASSLFTISNQPQHF TGTGCCAGCAGCTTGTTTACAATTAGCAATCAGCCCCAGCATTTT
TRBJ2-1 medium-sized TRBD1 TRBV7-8 CASGWGTAYNEQFF TGTGCCAGCGGTTGGGGGACAGCATACAATGAGCAGTTCTTC